This TCR beta chain was profiled in a study of OX40 agonist ivuxolimab in advanced cancers. Background on the study: Patients got intravenous ivuxolimab at 0.01 to 10 mg/kg every 2 weeks.

In germline, CDR1 is SGHTA, CDR2 FQGNSA. Trimming removed 2 bases from V and 5 bases from J; junction bases left unmatched: 14. The CDR3 runs to 18 residues. Sampling times: baseline, cycle 4 day 1, cycle 7 day 1. Generated by immunoSEQ multiplex PCR, the TCRdb table keeps only in-frame clones and is missing some. Found here are approximately 20,000 clones, approximately 87% of them singletons; the top ten hold around 25%. Sequenced material: CD4+ or CD8+ T cells sorted from blood, taken in a trial of the OX40 agonist ivuxolimab. The rearrangement links TRBV7-2 to TRBJ2-2; 7 nucleotides line up with TRBD2. The origin of this receptor is an adult with an advanced solid tumor such as melanoma, head and neck, liver or kidney cancer. CDR3 sequence: CASSLKGPRTSGTGELFF. CDR3 nucleotide sequence: TGTGCCAGCAGCTTAAAAGGCCCCCGGACTAGTGGTACCGGGGAGCTGTTTTTT.